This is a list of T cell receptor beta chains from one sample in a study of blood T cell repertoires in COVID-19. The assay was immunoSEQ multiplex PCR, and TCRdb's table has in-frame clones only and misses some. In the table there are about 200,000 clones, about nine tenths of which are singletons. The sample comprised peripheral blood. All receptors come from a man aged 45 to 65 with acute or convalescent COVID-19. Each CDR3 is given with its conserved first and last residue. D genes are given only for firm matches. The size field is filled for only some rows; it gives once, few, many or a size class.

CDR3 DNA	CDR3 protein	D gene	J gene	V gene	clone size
TGCAGCGTTGCAAGGGACAGTCTTAACTATGGCTACACCTTC	CSVARDSLNYGYTF	TRBD1	TRBJ1-2	TRBV29-1	-
TGTGCCACCAGCACGGGGGTTAATGAAAAACTGTTTTTT	CATSTGVNEKLFF	-	TRBJ1-4	TRBV15	-
TGTGCCAGCAGTTTAGGGGACAGACTTGGCTACACCTTC	CASSLGDRLGYTF	TRBD1	TRBJ1-2	TRBV12-3/TRBV12-4	few
TGTGCCAGCAGCCAGGGCGTCTATGGCTACACCTTC	CASSQGVYGYTF	-	TRBJ1-2	TRBV12-3/TRBV12-4	-
TGTGCCTGGAGCCGCGGAGGATACAATCAGCCCCAGCATTTT	CAWSRGGYNQPQHF	-	TRBJ1-5	TRBV30	-
TGTGCCAGCAGTTTATCATCCGGGACAGGGACAATGGATGGCTACACCTTC	CASSLSSGTGTMDGYTF	TRBD1	TRBJ1-2	TRBV27	-
TGCAGTGCTAGTTGGGACAGGCGAACCTACGAGCAGTACTTC	CSASWDRRTYEQYF	TRBD1	TRBJ2-7	TRBV20-1	-
TGTGCCAGCAGCTTGTTGCAGACAGGGGGCATGAATGAGCAGTTCTTC	CASSLLQTGGMNEQFF	TRBD1	TRBJ2-1	TRBV5-6	once
TGTGCCAGCAGCCAAAGCAGGGGAGCAACTAATGAAAAACTGTTTTTT	CASSQSRGATNEKLFF	-	TRBJ1-4	TRBV3-1/TRBV3-2	-
TGTGCCAGTAAGAGGGCCGGGTGGAATACGCAGTATTTT	CASKRAGWNTQYF	-	TRBJ2-3	TRBV19	-
TGTGCCAGTAGTATAACAGGGGCGTGGACACGGCGAACCGGGGAGCTGTTTTTT	CASSITGAWTRRTGELFF	TRBD1	TRBJ2-2	TRBV19	-
TGTGCCAGCTCACCTGCGGGGAGCTCCTACGAGCAGTACTTC	CASSPAGSSYEQYF	-	TRBJ2-7	TRBV18	-
TGTGCCAGCAGCGTCCGGGGGTTTGATTCACCCCTCCACTTT	CASSVRGFDSPLHF	-	TRBJ1-6	TRBV9	-
TGTGCCAGCAGCACCAACAGGGGTAGACACACTGAAGCTTTCTTT	CASSTNRGRHTEAFF	TRBD1	TRBJ1-1	TRBV5-4	-
TGTGCCAGCAGCCAAGCGCGGGGGGGGCACACTGAAGCTTTCTTT	CASSQARGGHTEAFF	-	TRBJ1-1	TRBV14	-
TGTGCCAGCAGCTTCGAGGAGTTGTTCACTGAAGCTTTCTTT	CASSFEELFTEAFF	-	TRBJ1-1	TRBV11-2	-